The sequence of this T cell receptor (beta chain) was determined in a study of glioma-infiltrating T cells. The CDR3 totals 13 residues. Trimming cost V 2 bases and J 7 bases, with 8 bases left between them. Regarding the study as a whole: Tissue and blood shared very few CDR3 sequences.

A remark on this clonotype: Its antigen remains unidentified.

The iRepertoire nested amplicon-rescue multiplex PCR amplified TCR alpha and beta CDR3s from RNA. One-step reverse transcription and amplification started from approximately 100-400 ng of tissue mRNA or PBMC total RNA. MiXCR, run by TCRdb on the multiplex PCR reads, gives a single entry per CDR3 protein. The table lists under 200,000 distinct CDR3 sequences, around 45% of them singletons. Sequencing was carried out using glioma tissue, nonneoplastic brain tissue, or PBMCs (not recorded which). The source is a human donor with low-grade glioma or glioblastoma, undergoing nonglioma brain surgery, or in good health (not recorded which). This chain uses TRBV12-3 or TRBV12-4 with TRBJ1-4; D is ambiguous. CDR3 DNA: TGTGCCAGCAGTTTACGCGATTTTGAAAAACTGTTTTTT. Translated: CASSLRDFEKLFF.